The rows below give T cell receptor beta chains drawn from one sample of a study of read filtering for tumor transcriptome and immune sequencing. TCRdb reprocessed the reads with MiXCR, giving one entry per CDR3 protein. The sample records approximately 40,000 distinct CDR3 sequences, around 13% being singletons. Sequencing used a population of CD138-negative cells sorted from bone marrow. Every receptor here comes from a donor aged 40 or older with multiple myeloma. The CDR3 runs from the conserved cysteine through the conserved F or W. The D gene is left open where the match is weak. Size values are once, few and many counts, or a class for expanded clones, and some rows have none.

>NA|TRBJ1-5|TRBV4-3|many
TGCGCCAGCAGCCAAGATCGGGGGGGTTTCAATCAGCCCCAGCATTTT
CASSQDRGGFNQPQHF
>TRBD1|TRBJ1-1|TRBV24-1|many
TGTGCCACCAGTGAACCCGGACAGGGTGAAGCTTTCTTT
CATSEPGQGEAFF
>NA|TRBJ1-1|TRBV20-1|NA
TGCAGTGCTAGAGTCGTGAACACTGAAGCTTTCTTT
CSARVVNTEAFF
>NA|TRBJ1-1|TRBV3-1|NA
TGTGCCAGCAGCCTTGGGACGGCCCTTGAAGCTTTCTTT
CASSLGTALEAFF
>NA|TRBJ1-1|TRBV5-1|NA
TGCGCCAGCAGCTCCACCCTTGCGGATGTTAGGACCACTGAAGCTTTCTTT
CASSSTLADVRTTEAFF
>NA|TRBJ1-2|TRBV7-7|many
TGTGCTAGCAGCCCAATACCCTTCGATGGCTACACCTTC
CASSPIPFDGYTF
>NA|TRBJ2-2|TRBV9|many
TGTGCCAGCAGCGTAGTACAGTTCACCGGGGAGCTGTTTTTT
CASSVVQFTGELFF
>NA|TRBJ2-3|TRBV10-3|many
TGTGCCATCGGGGGGAGTAGGGAAGATACGCAGTATTTT
CAIGGSREDTQYF
>NA|TRBJ2-3|TRBV15|many
TGTGCCACCAGCAGAGATCGGGCAGATACGCAGTATTTT
CATSRDRADTQYF
>TRBD1|TRBJ1-1|TRBV28|NA
TGTGCCAGCAGGCTACAGGGGCGGGCTGAAGCTTTCTTT
CASRLQGRAEAFF
>TRBD2|TRBJ2-7|TRBV7-2|many
TGTGCCAGCAGCTCAGAGGCGGGGGAACGCTACGAGCAGTACTTC
CASSSEAGERYEQYF
>NA|TRBJ1-1|TRBV6-2/TRBV6-3|few
TGTGCCAGCAGCCTCCTCCGGGGCCCGGCTGAAGCTTTCTTT
CASSLLRGPAEAFF
>NA|TRBJ2-1|TRBV4-1|many
TGCGCCAGCAGCGGGGTCAGCTCCTACAATGAGCAGTTCTTC
CASSGVSSYNEQFF
>TRBD1|TRBJ2-3|TRBV5-4|many
TGTGCCGGAACCTTCGGACAGGGCACAGATACGCAGTATTTT
CAGTFGQGTDTQYF
>NA|TRBJ1-1|TRBV7-9|few
TGTGCCAGCAGTCATATCGGAGGGGCGAACACTGAAGCTTTCTTT
CASSHIGGANTEAFF
>TRBD1|TRBJ2-1|TRBV28|medium-sized
TGTGCCAGCAGTTCTGGACAGGGGGTCAATGAGCAGTTCTTC
CASSSGQGVNEQFF
>TRBD2|TRBJ2-4|TRBV6-5|many
TGTGCCAGCAGCCCTGCGCGGCTAGCGGGAAATATTTGGGCCAAAAACATTCAGTACTTC
CASSPARLAGNIWAKNIQYF
>NA|TRBJ2-1|TRBV10-1|many
TGCGCCAGCAGTGGGGGTGCAGGGGGGTTCAATGAGCAGTTCTTC
CASSGGAGGFNEQFF
>TRBD2|TRBJ2-4|TRBV3-1|NA
TGTGCCAGCAGCCGGGAGGGACTTACCAAAAACATTCAGTACTTC
CASSREGLTKNIQYF
>NA|TRBJ2-7|TRBV20-1|NA
TGCAGTGCTAGAAGCCCTGGCTTAGTAGACTACGAGCAGTACTTC
CSARSPGLVDYEQYF
>NA|TRBJ1-2|TRBV7-9|once
TGTGCCAGCAGAAACAGTAACTACGGCTACACCTTC
CASRNSNYGYTF
>NA|TRBJ1-1|TRBV12-3/TRBV12-4|many
TGTGCCAGCAGCCTGACAGTGAACACTGAAGCTTTCTTT
CASSLTVNTEAFF
>NA|TRBJ2-1|TRBV6-2/TRBV6-3|once
TGTGCCAGCCATTACGGTACTCCGCAGAATGAGCAGTTCTTC
CASHYGTPQNEQFF
>NA|TRBJ1-1|TRBV7-9|many
TGTGCCAGCAGCTCCCGGGGGGGGAGTATGAACACTGAAGCTTTCTTT
CASSSRGGSMNTEAFF
>NA|TRBJ2-7|TRBV9|many
TGTGCCAGCAGCGTAGATAACTCAGGGGACGAGCAGTACTTC
CASSVDNSGDEQYF
>NA|TRBJ1-5|TRBV6-1|few
TGTGCCAGCAGTATTGGCCTGGTCCCCCAGACAGACAATCAGCCCCAGCATTTT
CASSIGLVPQTDNQPQHF